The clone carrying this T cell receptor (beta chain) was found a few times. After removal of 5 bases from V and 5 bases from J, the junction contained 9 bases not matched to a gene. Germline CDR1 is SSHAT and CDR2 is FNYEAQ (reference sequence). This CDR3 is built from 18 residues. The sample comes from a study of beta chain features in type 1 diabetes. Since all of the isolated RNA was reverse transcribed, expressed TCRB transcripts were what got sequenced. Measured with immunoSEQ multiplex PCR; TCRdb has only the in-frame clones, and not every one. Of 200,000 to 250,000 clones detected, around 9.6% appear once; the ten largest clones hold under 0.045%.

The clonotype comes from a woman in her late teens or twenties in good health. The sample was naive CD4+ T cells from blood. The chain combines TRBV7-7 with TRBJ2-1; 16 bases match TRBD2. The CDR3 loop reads CASSAGLAGGPGHNEQFF. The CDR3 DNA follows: TGTGCCAGCAGCGCGGGACTAGCGGGAGGGCCGGGCCACAATGAGCAGTTCTTC. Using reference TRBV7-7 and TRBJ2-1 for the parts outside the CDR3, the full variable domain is GAGVSQSPRYKVTKRGQDVTLRCDPISSHATLYWYQQALGQGPEFLTYFNYEAQPDKSGLPSDRFSAERPEGSISTLTIQRTEQRDSAMYRCASSAGLAGGPGHNEQFFGPGTRLTVL.